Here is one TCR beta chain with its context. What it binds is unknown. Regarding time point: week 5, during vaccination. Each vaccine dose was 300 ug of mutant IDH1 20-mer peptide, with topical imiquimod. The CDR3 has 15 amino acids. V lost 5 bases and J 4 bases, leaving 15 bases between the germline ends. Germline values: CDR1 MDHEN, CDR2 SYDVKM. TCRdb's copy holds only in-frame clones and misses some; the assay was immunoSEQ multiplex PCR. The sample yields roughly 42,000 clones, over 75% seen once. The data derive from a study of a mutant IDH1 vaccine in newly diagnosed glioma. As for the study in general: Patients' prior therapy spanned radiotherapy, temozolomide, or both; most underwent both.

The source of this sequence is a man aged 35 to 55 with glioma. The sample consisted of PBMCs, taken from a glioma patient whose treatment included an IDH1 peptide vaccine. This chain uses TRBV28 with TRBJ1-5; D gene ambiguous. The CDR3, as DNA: TGTGCCAGCAGTCCCACCCGGGCAGATAATCAGCCCCAGCATTTT. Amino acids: CASSPTRADNQPQHF.